The table lists the clone carrying this T cell receptor (beta chain) with many counts. The target antigen is unknown. These data originate in a study of T cells after yellow fever vaccination. Findings of the study overall: Reappearance after the booster was seen for most primary-vaccination clones, at 96% CD4 and roughly 90% CD8.

With 3 bases removed from V and 2 bases from J, the gap between germline ends came to 7 bases. There are 14 residues in the CDR3. Germline V gene data show CDR1 as SGHTA and CDR2 as FQGNSA. 5'RACE template switching added a universal primer site and UMIs to TCR cDNA. Each CDR3 protein is one row after TCRdb ran MiXCR on the 5' RACE reads. The sample includes under 350,000 distinct CDR3 sequences, over 4% of them seen just once. The sequence came from a man between 18 and 29 years old who received the YFV17D yellow fever vaccine. The sequences come from PBMCs, collected 5 days after the yellow fever booster vaccination. V is TRBV7-2 and J is TRBJ2-2; D call uncertain. The CDR3 region is CASSLVTNTGELFF. The CDR3 coding sequence is TGTGCCAGCAGCTTGGTCACAAACACCGGGGAGCTGTTTTTT.